This TCR beta chain was observed in a study of blood T cell repertoires in COVID-19. Overall study: Samples taken during acute and convalescent COVID-19 were collected in the United States, Italy and Spain. Nucleic acid was either cDNA or gDNA, and it came from T cells, B-cell-depleted T cells, or PBMCs.

Original processing notes: The authors estimated nucleated cell counts from reference gene primer amplification. Assay: immunoSEQ multiplex PCR; the TCRdb copy retains only in-frame clones and omits some. The DNA gave D and trimming, while V, J and clone size come from that table. The data contain some 230,000 clones, 80% to 90% of them seen just once; the ten biggest clones take up 2% to 2.5%. The V gene lost 3 bases and the J gene lost 5 bases, with 11 bases spanning the gap. Germline V gives CDR1 LNHNV, CDR2 YYDKDF (reference sequence). The length of the CDR3 is 14 residues. The V and J genes are TRBV15 and TRBJ2-1, with unresolved D. This sequence was found in a man aged 25-45 years who had recovered from COVID-19. The sample was peripheral blood. CDR3 DNA sequence: TGTGCCACCAGCAGTTTCGACTCTCACAATGAGCAGTTCTTC. It is translated as CATSSFDSHNEQFF.